Described below is a single T cell receptor beta chain sequence and its context. The antigen it binds to is not known. There are no base qualities to consult, and no much larger clone falls within one base. TCRbeta CDR3 regions were amplified from genomic DNA by means of the immunoSEQ Assay, a bias-controlled multiplex PCR. The study's processing was this. Nucleated cell counts per sample were estimated from amplification of reference gene primers within the assay. To quantify the absolute abundance of each unique TCRbeta CDR3 rearrangement, sequence reads were collapsed and filtered. For each sample, productive Simpson clonality was calculated as the square root of Simpson's diversity index over productive rearrangements. TCRdb re-hosts the immuneACCESS table, in-frame sequences only. Its copies lack some clones; in the studies checked, an unresolved V gene accounts for under half of them, and the cause for the rest is not known. The V and J calls and the clone size are those of that table, but D and trimming were determined from the DNA. This sample is represented by hundreds of thousands of clones; more than 70% of them were singletons. In total, the top ten clones hold approximately 10% of the sample.

At one collaborating source in Seattle, patients were enrolled during active infection and were followed longitudinally through the course of disease. The collaborating institutions used their own protocols to collect whole blood in K2EDTA tubes. For TCRbeta analysis, collaborator samples were shipped as frozen whole blood, as isolated PBMCs, or as DNA extracted from either sample type. The sample originates from a study of blood T cell repertoires in COVID-19 (TCRdb year 2020). For the wider study: Collaborator samples came from the United States, Italy and Spain and covered acute and convalescent phases of COVID-19. Samples came from the ongoing ImmuneRACE study (first 160 participants) plus 1,254 subjects from 6 global collaborators. The material from the prospective study consisted of cDNA or gDNA derived from T cells, B-cell-depleted T cells, or PBMCs. HLA class I and class II types, where available, came from metadata supplied by the sample provider rather than from assay-based typing. Subjects who had been exposed to COVID-19, were actively infected with it, or had recovered from it provided the deeply sampled blood TCRbeta repertoires that made up the dataset. Sample metadata almost always included a de-identified subject ID, COVID-19 status, age in years and sex. The repertoires were released in a freely available public database meant as a resource for research on the immune response to SARS-CoV-2. Summary of the overall study and its limitations: The amount of clinical and demographic metadata varied by source and participant and was provided uncurated.

This receptor was obtained from a woman aged 25 to 39 with COVID-19, enrolled during active disease. Sample: peripheral blood.

The DNA is TGCGCCAGCAGCTTGGGGTGGTCAGGGGAAGAAGATACGCAGTATTTT. Protein translation: CASSLGWSGEEDTQYF. This chain is built from TRBV5-1 and TRBJ2-3, with a tentative D gene TRBD1 over 6 matching bases. Reading from cysteine to phenylalanine, the CDR3 counts 16 amino acids. Solely the CDR3 DNA is kept, with 48 bases framed from the first base. CDR1 and CDR2 (SGHRS, YFSETQ) derive from the germline V gene. V is reduced by 0 bases and J by 5 bases, leaving a spacing of 16 bases between them.